What follows are 23 T cell receptor beta chains derived from one specimen sequenced in a study of early T cells in non-severe SARS-CoV-2 infection. MiXCR was run by TCRdb on the 5' RACE reads, yielding one entry per CDR3 protein. In the table there are tens of thousands of distinct CDR3 sequences, about 4.5% of which are singletons. The sample comprised whole blood. The receptors originated from an adult who was a healthcare worker with PCR-confirmed SARS-CoV-2 infection or an uninfected control (not recorded which).

This clonotype was counted at least ten times. The chain links TRBV4-3 to TRBJ1-1; D may be TRBD1 (6 bases). The V gene's germline CDR1 is LGHNA and CDR2 YSLEER. Trimming took 0 bases from V and 1 from J, leaving 15 bases between them. This CDR3 is 17 amino acids long. Here the CDR3 reads CASSQDLGAAGNTEAFF. Here the CDR3 DNA reads TGCGCCAGCAGCCAAGATTTGGGGGCCGCCGGGAACACTGAAGCTTTCTTT.

This clonotype has only a few counts. The rearrangement uses TRBV6-5 and TRBJ2-1; either TRBD1 or TRBD2 may fit D (5 bases each). V was trimmed by 4 bases and J by 9 bases, leaving 7 bases between them. From germline, CDR1 is MNHEY and CDR2 SVGAGI. The CDR3 length is 11 residues. CDR3 bases: TGTGCCAGCAGTTCCGGGGCTGAGCAGTTCTTC. Its translation: CASSSGAEQFF.

This clonotype was seen at least ten times. This chain links TRBV20-1 with TRBJ1-1; maybe TRBD1 (6 bases). Trimming took off 6 bases at V and 4 bases at J, with 15 bases between the two ends. The CDR3 has 13 amino acids. CDR1 and CDR2 (germline): DFQATT, SNEGSKA (reference sequence). CDR3 sequence reads: CSAARGGPTEAFF. The CDR3 DNA follows: TGCAGTGCGGCTAGAGGGGGTCCCACTGAAGCTTTCTTT.

In this sample, this clonotype turned up many times. CDR3 DNA: TGTGCCAGTAGTACCGACTGGGGGACAGATACGCAGTATTTT. Translated: CASSTDWGTDTQYF. The chain employs TRBV19 and TRBJ2-3; either TRBD1 or TRBD2 may fit D (5 bases each). Germline-derived CDR1 and CDR2 are LNHDA and SQIVND (reference sequence). Between the trimmed V and J ends, which lost 4 bases and 3 bases, there was a span of 11 bases. The CDR3 is 14 amino acids.

This clonotype appeared a few times. The CDR3 is CSVASSLYGYTF. CDR3 DNA: TGCAGCGTTGCAAGCAGCTTATATGGCTACACCTTC. The chain employs TRBV29-1 and TRBJ1-2; no definite D call. CDR1 SQVTM and CDR2 ANQGSEA come from the germline V gene. Deletions cut 4 bases from V and 5 bases from J, with 11 bases between. The CDR3 spans 12 residues.

In its sample, this clonotype was seen many times. The chain uses TRBV25-1 and TRBJ2-3; maybe TRBD1 (5 bases). The germline gives CDR1 MGHDK, CDR2 SYGVNS. The CDR3 extends over 14 amino acids. The V and J ends lost 8 bases and 0 bases respectively, with 12 bases between them. The CDR3: CASDSLTSTDTQYF. CDR3 coding DNA: TGTGCCAGCGACAGTTTAACTAGCACAGATACGCAGTATTTT.

This clonotype was picked up many times. The chain combines TRBV10-3 with TRBJ2-5; tentatively, D is TRBD1 (8 bases). Trimming removed 9 bases at V and 5 bases at J, with 19 bases between. The CDR3 has 14 amino acids. Germline V gene sequence: CDR1 ENHRY, CDR2 SYGVKD. The CDR3 DNA reads as TGTGCCATTAGGGGGGGACAGGTTGGCGAGACCCAGTACTTC. As protein: CAIRGGQVGETQYF.

Judged by abundance, this clonotype is large (0.1 to 1%). The rearrangement links TRBV2 to TRBJ2-7; weak D call: TRBD1 (6 bases). This CDR3 is 13 amino acids long. Germline values: CDR1 SNHLY, CDR2 FYNNEI. Trimming took off 3 bases at V and 5 bases at J, with 11 bases between the two ends. The chain's CDR3 is CASSDGRGHEQYF. DNA for the CDR3: TGTGCCAGCAGTGACGGCAGGGGCCACGAGCAGTACTTC.

The J gene is TRBJ1-4, the V gene TRBV6-2 or TRBV6-3; possible D gene TRBD1, 5 bases. Per germline, CDR1 MNHEY and CDR2 SVGEGT. This CDR3 is 15 amino acids long. V gave up 2 bases and J gave up 8 bases, with 15 bases separating them. The CDR3 spells CASSYPGTAVEKLFF. The CDR3 coding sequence is TGTGCCAGCAGTTACCCTGGGACGGCTGTGGAAAAACTGTTTTTT.

The sample holds many counts of this clonotype. The CDR3 DNA reads TGTGCCAGCAGCCGGGCCGGGCCAGATACGCAGTATTTT. Protein: CASSRAGPDTQYF. The rearrangement joins TRBV11-2 to TRBJ2-3; unclear D gene. Trimming removed 5 bases from V and 4 bases from J, with 10 bases in between. CDR1 SGHAT and CDR2 FQNNGV come from the germline V gene. This CDR3 is 13 amino acids long.

Ten or more counts support this clonotype. The chain has TRBV9 and TRBJ2-4; 11 bases map to TRBD1. The CDR3 spans 16 residues. The germline gives CDR1 SGDLS, CDR2 YYNGEE. The J segment lost 7 bases and the V segment lost 3 bases, leaving 9 bases of the junction unmatched. The CDR3 reads CASSGAKGQGENIQYF. DNA for the CDR3: TGTGCCAGCAGCGGAGCCAAGGGACAGGGGGAGAACATTCAGTACTTC.

In its sample, this clonotype was seen many times. The chain employs TRBV20-1 and TRBJ1-6, with 7 bases identical to TRBD1. The V segment lost 5 bases and the J segment 8 bases; nucleotides outside the gene matches: 9. Germline values: CDR1 DFQATT, CDR2 SNEGSKA (reference sequence). The CDR3 consists of 14 residues. The CDR3 loop reads CSAPRGRVDSPLHF. For the CDR3, the DNA is TGCAGTGCTCCAAGGGGGCGCGTGGATTCACCCCTCCACTTT.

There are many counts of this clonotype. The chain uses TRBV19 and TRBJ2-2; D is ambiguous. Germline CDR1 LNHDA, CDR2 SQIVND (reference sequence). V was trimmed by 7 bases and J by 1 base, leaving 13 bases between them. The CDR3 contains 15 residues. The CDR3 loop reads CASTAGRKNTGELFF. CDR3 sequence (DNA): TGTGCCAGTACCGCCGGACGGAAGAACACCGGGGAGCTGTTTTTT.

As concerns this clonotype: Since a much larger clone is just one base distant, this may be a read error. V gene TRBV7-3 combines with J gene TRBJ2-3; 9 nucleotides align to TRBD2. Germline V gene sequence: CDR1 SGHTA, CDR2 FQGTGA. CDR3 size: 15 residues. In nucleotides, the CDR3 is TGTGCCAGCAGCCAAGCGGGGGGTGGACTAGATACGCTGTATTTT. Its translation is CASSQAGGGLDTLYF. Looking up the rest from reference TRBV7-3 and TRBJ2-3 gives the full variable domain: GAGVSQTPSNKVTEKGKYVELRCDPISGHTALYWYRQSLGQGPEFLIYFQGTGAADDSGLPNDRFFAVRPEGSVSTLKIQRTERGDSAVYLCASSQAGGGLDTLYFGPGTRLTVL.

This clonotype was detected many times. The chain joins TRBV27 to TRBJ1-5; D possibly corresponds to TRBD1 (6 bases). V lost 6 bases and J 6 bases, leaving 12 bases between the germline ends. The CDR3 extends over 13 amino acids. Per germline, CDR1 MNHEY and CDR2 SMNVEV (reference sequence). Here the CDR3 DNA reads TGTGCCAGCAGGGACAGCAAAAGTCAGCCCCAGCATTTT. Amino acid sequence: CASRDSKSQPQHF.

The chain links TRBV27 to TRBJ2-7; D is ambiguous. The CDR3 has 12 amino acids. Germline V gives CDR1 MNHEY, CDR2 SMNVEV (reference sequence). Deletions cut 6 bases from V and 4 bases from J, with 10 bases between. The CDR3 coding sequence is TGTGCCAGCAGCCAATCCGGATACGAGCAGTACTTC. Translation: CASSQSGYEQYF.

This clonotype came up many times. The chain carries TRBV10-3 and TRBJ2-1; maybe TRBD2 (5 bases). Germline CDR1 ENHRY, CDR2 SYGVKD. The V end lost 4 bases, the J end lost 3 bases, and 16 bases lay between the germline ends. CDR3 length: 16 amino acids. CDR3 amino acids: CAISALEGTHYNEQFF. For the CDR3, the DNA is TGTGCCATCAGTGCCTTAGAGGGCACCCACTACAATGAGCAGTTCTTC.

This clonotype was seen many times. The V and J genes are TRBV4-2 and TRBJ2-7; 11 positions match TRBD2. Germline trimming cut 3 bases from V and 3 bases from J; bases unmatched to any gene: 4. CDR1 is LGHNA and CDR2 is YNFKEQ in the germline V gene. This CDR3 is built from 15 residues. CDR3 in DNA: TGTGCCAGCAGCCATTCTCTAGCGGGGGGCTACGAGCAGTACTTC. Its translation is CASSHSLAGGYEQYF.

This clonotype was detected ten times or more. The J gene is TRBJ2-1, the V gene TRBV3-1; 9 positions agree with TRBD2. Germline V gives CDR1 LGHDT, CDR2 YNNKEL (reference sequence). The CDR3 totals 14 residues. V gave up 1 base and J gave up 9 bases; unmatched junction bases: 4. The CDR3 bases are TGTGCCAGCAGCCAAGGGGGAGCGGGAGGTGAGCAGTTCTTC. Translating it yields CASSQGGAGGEQFF.

This clonotype was seen many times. The chain joins TRBV5-1 to TRBJ2-5, with D tentatively TRBD1 or TRBD2 (5 bases each). Germline CDR1 and CDR2: SGHRS and YFSETQ. Trimming removed 4 bases from V and 2 bases from J, with 18 bases in between. CDR3 length: 16 residues. CDR3 in amino acids: CASSLGASPYQETQYF. For the CDR3, the DNA is TGCGCCAGCAGCCTAGGGGCTAGCCCTTATCAAGAGACCCAGTACTTC.

This clonotype is labeled as medium-sized (0.01 to 0.1%). The chain couples TRBV6-4 to TRBJ2-1; weak D call: TRBD2 (6 bases). Deletions cut 0 bases from V and 0 bases from J, with 6 bases between. The CDR3 is made up of 15 amino acids. In germline, CDR1 is MRHNA, CDR2 SNTAGT. CDR3 bases: TGTGCCAGCAGTGACTCTAGCGGCTCCTACAATGAGCAGTTCTTC. This translates into CASSDSSGSYNEQFF.

This clonotype was detected a few times. The rearrangement joins TRBV6-1 to TRBJ2-4; D is possibly TRBD2 (5 bases). The ends were cut back, 7 bases at V and 6 bases at J, with 10 bases in the middle. This CDR3 region has 12 residues. Germline loops: CDR1 MNHNS, CDR2 SASEGT. DNA for the CDR3: TGTGCCAGCACCCCGGACTTAAACATTCAGTACTTC. It specifies CASTPDLNIQYF.

This clonotype was seen at least ten times. The chain employs TRBV10-2 and TRBJ2-2; 16 bases match TRBD2. Trimming removed 6 bases from V and 4 bases from J; junction bases left unmatched: 14. Germline CDR1 is WSHSY and CDR2 is SAAADI. This CDR3 comprises 20 residues. The DNA of the CDR3 is TGCGCCAGCAGCCAAAGTCTTCCGGGACTAGCGGGAGGGAGCACCGGGGAGCTGTTTTTT. Protein product: CASSQSLPGLAGGSTGELFF.